These 27 T cell receptor beta chains came from one sample sequenced in a study of blood T cell repertoires in COVID-19. Generated by immunoSEQ multiplex PCR, the TCRdb table keeps only in-frame clones and is missing some. The sample has about 120,000 clones, over 60% seen once. Sequenced sample: peripheral blood. These receptors were collected from a man between 35 and 55 years old with active or convalescent COVID-19.

The rearrangement uses TRBV18 and TRBJ2-7; 9 nucleotides align to TRBD1. V was pared by 3 bases and J by 2 bases, with 8 bases of the junction left unmatched. The CDR3 spans 16 residues. CDR1 is KGHSH and CDR2 is LQKENI in the germline V gene. CDR3 sequence reads: CASSPPTGTGPYEQYF. The CDR3 nucleotides read TGTGCCAGCTCACCCCCGACCGGGACAGGGCCCTACGAGCAGTACTTC.

The J gene is TRBJ2-7, the V gene TRBV5-1; TRBD1 is a possible D gene (5 bases). Germline CDR1 is SGHRS and CDR2 is YFSETQ. Trimming stripped 0 bases from V and 0 bases from J, with 13 bases between. The CDR3 contains 16 residues. CDR3 residues: CASSLGTRESSYEQYF. In DNA form, the CDR3 reads TGCGCCAGCAGCTTGGGGACACGCGAGAGCTCCTACGAGCAGTACTTC.

The rearrangement joins TRBV7-9 to TRBJ2-6; 10 bases agree with TRBD1. The germline V gene encodes CDR1 SEHNR and CDR2 FQNEAQ (reference sequence). The CDR3 has 17 residues. V trimming: 3 bases; J trimming: 0 bases; junction bases outside the gene matches: 2. CDR3 coding DNA: TGTGCCAGCAGCTTGACAGGGGGCAACTCTGGGGCCAACGTCCTGACTTTC. This codes for CASSLTGGNSGANVLTF.

CDR3 in amino acids: CASSARDQPQHF. The CDR3 nucleotides are TGTGCCAGCAGCGCCCGAGATCAGCCCCAGCATTTT. The rearrangement links TRBV14 to TRBJ1-5; D gene unclear. The CDR3 spans 12 residues. The germline gives CDR1 SGHDN, CDR2 FVKESK. V gave up 5 bases and J gave up 5 bases, with 7 bases separating them.

This clone was seen a handful of times. V gene TRBV4-2 combines with J gene TRBJ1-1; D gene unclear. Germline-derived CDR1 and CDR2 are LGHNA and YNFKEQ. The CDR3 runs 17 residues. With 1 base removed from V and 1 base from J, the gap between germline ends came to 16 bases. This chain's CDR3 is CASSQVELRQKNTEAFF. CDR3 nucleotide sequence: TGTGCCAGCAGCCAAGTTGAGTTGAGGCAAAAGAACACTGAAGCTTTCTTT.

J is TRBJ2-5 and V is TRBV19, with D perhaps TRBD1 (5 bases). V lost 3 bases to trimming and J lost 4 bases, with 15 bases between them. Per germline, CDR1 LNHDA and CDR2 SQIVND (reference sequence). The CDR3 spans 15 residues. Here the CDR3 DNA reads TGTGCCAGTAGTATTGGGGCCGGATTGGGAGAGACCCAGTACTTC. Its protein product is CASSIGAGLGETQYF. The variable domain in full, completed from reference TRBV19 and TRBJ2-5, reads DGGITQSPKYLFRKEGQNVTLSCEQNLNHDAMYWYRQDPGQGLRLIYYSQIVNDFQKGDIAEGYSVSREKKESFPLTVTSAQKNPTAFYLCASSIGAGLGETQYFGPGTRLLVL.

This clone was observed a few times. The chain combines TRBV7-2 with TRBJ2-1; tentative D call: TRBD2 (7 bases). Trimming shortened V by 5 bases and J by 3 bases, and 14 bases separated the two germline ends. CDR3 length equals 15 residues. Germline assignment: CDR1 SGHTA and CDR2 FQGNSA. The CDR3 is CASSRGGGDYNEQFF. The CDR3 nucleotides are TGTGCCAGCAGCAGGGGGGGAGGGGACTACAATGAGCAGTTCTTC.

The CDR3 bases are TGTGCCAGCAGCCCGAAGTGGGGGGTGGGCGAGCAGTACTTC. As protein: CASSPKWGVGEQYF. The chain carries TRBV7-9 and TRBJ2-7, with D possibly matching TRBD2 (6 bases). The germline V gene encodes CDR1 SEHNR and CDR2 FQNEAQ (reference sequence). Trimming stripped 5 bases from V and 6 bases from J, with 17 bases between. The CDR3 contains 14 residues.

This chain links TRBV6-5 with TRBJ1-1, with 7 nucleotides matching TRBD1. The ends lost 4 bases at V and 5 bases at J; junction bases unmatched: 10. Germline CDR1 and CDR2: MNHEY and SVGAGI. The CDR3 has 15 residues. The CDR3 sequence is CASSSGTVGGTEAFF. In nucleotides, the CDR3 is TGTGCCAGCAGTTCCGGGACAGTTGGGGGGACTGAAGCTTTCTTT.

As DNA, the CDR3 is TGCAGCGTTGGCTGGGAGAGTGGGCCCCAGCATTTT. Amino acid sequence: CSVGWESGPQHF. J is TRBJ1-5 and V is TRBV29-1; unclear D gene. Germline V CDR1 and CDR2: SQVTM, ANQGSEA. The germline V and J ends were trimmed by 4 bases and 9 bases, with 13 bases remaining between them. The CDR3 has 12 residues.

The chain couples TRBV11-2 to TRBJ1-1; 8 bases map to TRBD1. Germline CDR1 reads SGHAT; CDR2 reads FQNNGV. V dropped 5 bases and J dropped 7; count of bases not matched to a gene: 15. The CDR3 consists of 16 residues. The CDR3 sequence is CASSPWTGYSVGEAFF. The CDR3 DNA reads as TGTGCCAGCAGCCCCTGGACAGGGTATTCCGTCGGTGAAGCTTTCTTT.

This clone was counted once. The chain employs TRBV19 and TRBJ2-7; TRBD2 matches at 10 bases. CDR3 length: 14 amino acids. Per the germline V gene, CDR1 is LNHDA and CDR2 is SQIVND (reference sequence). Unmatched junction bases numbered 5, after V lost 3 bases and J lost 6 bases. CDR3 nucleotides: TGTGCCAGTAGTATCCGGACTAGCGGTAGCGAGCAGTACTTC. Translating gives CASSIRTSGSEQYF.

V gene TRBV7-2 combines with J gene TRBJ2-3, with D uncertain. CDR1 and CDR2 from the germline V gene are SGHTA and FQGNSA. V dropped 4 bases and J dropped 6 bases, with 11 bases sitting between them. The CDR3 spans 13 residues. CDR3 protein: CASSWSSTDTQYF. The CDR3 DNA reads as TGTGCCAGCAGCTGGAGCTCCACGGATACGCAGTATTTT.

V and J are TRBV19 and TRBJ1-5; D may be TRBD1 (5 bases). Germline CDR1 is LNHDA and CDR2 is SQIVND (reference sequence). The length of the CDR3 is 16 residues. V dropped 5 bases and J dropped 4 bases, with 18 bases sitting between them. CDR3 DNA: TGTGCCAGTAGTTCGGAAAGGGGCCTCGGAAATCAGCCCCAGCATTTT. It encodes CASSSERGLGNQPQHF.

V usage is TRBV7-2 and J usage is TRBJ2-2, with D perhaps TRBD2 (6 bases). CDR1 is SGHTA, CDR2 FQGNSA, per germline. V lost 0 bases, J lost 7 bases, and 15 bases lay in between. This CDR3 is built from 16 residues. The CDR3 is CASSLASTTGGGELFF. The CDR3 DNA is TGTGCCAGCAGCTTAGCTTCGACAACCGGGGGCGGGGAGCTGTTTTTT.

The V and J genes are TRBV15 and TRBJ2-1; 8 bases are a match to TRBD2. CDR1 and CDR2 (germline): LNHNV, YYDKDF (reference sequence). The CDR3 is 16 amino acids. The ends lost 3 bases at V and 5 bases at J; junction bases unmatched: 9. The CDR3 coding sequence is TGTGCCACCAGCAGCGCAGGACTAGCCAGCCACAATGAGCAGTTCTTC. It specifies CATSSAGLASHNEQFF.

The gene calls are TRBV7-9 and TRBJ2-1; no firm D call. Trimming took off 4 bases at V and 3 bases at J, with 4 bases between the two ends. The CDR3 consists of 12 residues. Germline V CDR1 and CDR2: SEHNR, FQNEAQ (reference sequence). The DNA for the CDR3 is TGTGCCAGCAGCTCAGGCTACAATGAGCAGTTCTTC. Its protein product is CASSSGYNEQFF. The variable domain in full, with the rest retrieved from reference TRBV7-9 and TRBJ2-1, is DTGVSQNPRHKITKRGQNVTFRCDPISEHNRLYWYRQTLGQGPEFLTYFQNEAQLEKSRLLSDRFSAERPKGSFSTLEIQRTEQGDSAMYLCASSSGYNEQFFGPGTRLTVL.

This rearrangement joins TRBV4-3 to TRBJ1-4; D is unclear. V lost 0 bases and J lost 7, with 6 bases in between. CDR3 size: 13 residues. Germline CDR1 is LGHNA and CDR2 is YSLEER. CDR3 coding DNA: TGCGCCAGCAGCCAAGATCCCGGTGAAAAACTGTTTTTT. The encoded protein is CASSQDPGEKLFF.

The DNA of the CDR3 is TGTGCCAGCAGTCCCAATTCAAACATTCAGTACTTC. This gives the protein CASSPNSNIQYF. The V and J genes are TRBV12-3 or TRBV12-4 and TRBJ2-4; D gene ambiguous. The CDR3 is 12 amino acids. Trimming took off 5 bases at V and 6 bases at J, with 8 bases between the two ends.

This chain connects TRBV5-4 to TRBJ1-6; TRBD1 might be the D (5 bases). The germline V gene encodes CDR1 SGHNT and CDR2 YYREEE (reference sequence). The V end lost 4 bases, the J end lost 10 bases, and 15 bases lay between the germline ends. The CDR3 contains 14 residues. The CDR3 protein is CASSAGGVVSPLHF. CDR3 DNA: TGTGCCAGCAGCGCTGGAGGGGTAGTATCACCCCTCCACTTT.

This clone occurred a few times. The V and J genes are TRBV7-9 and TRBJ1-5, with 7 bases matching TRBD1. This CDR3 has 15 amino acids. Germline V gene data show CDR1 as SEHNR and CDR2 as FQNEAQ (reference sequence). The ends lost 3 bases at V and 7 bases at J; junction bases unmatched: 9. Here the CDR3 reads CASSFQGQVEQPQHF. The CDR3 DNA follows: TGTGCCAGCAGCTTTCAAGGACAGGTCGAACAGCCCCAGCATTTT.

This chain joins TRBV9 and TRBJ2-5; TRBD2 matches 14 bases. After removal of 3 bases from V and 5 bases from J, the junction contained 6 bases not matched to a gene. Germline lookup yields CDR1 SGDLS and CDR2 YYNGEE. The CDR3 is 16 residues long. In DNA, the CDR3 is TGTGCCAGCAGCGCCCGACTAGCGGGGGGGCATGAGACCCAGTACTTC. The encoded protein is CASSARLAGGHETQYF.

The rearrangement joins TRBV4-1 to TRBJ2-2, with 10 bases aligning to TRBD1. The J segment lost 7 bases and the V segment lost 3 bases, leaving 5 bases of the junction unmatched. Germline CDR1 MGHRA, CDR2 YSYEKL. The CDR3 sequence is 15 residues long. The CDR3 DNA is TGCGCCAGCAGCCAGCGACAGGGGGCTGGCGGGGAGCTGTTTTTT. It specifies CASSQRQGAGGELFF.

The V gene is TRBV19, the J gene TRBJ1-5, with a possible D match to TRBD1 (6 bases). With 9 bases removed from V and 4 bases from J, the gap between germline ends came to 19 bases. Germline V gene data show CDR1 as LNHDA and CDR2 as SQIVND (reference sequence). This CDR3 comprises 15 residues. The CDR3 spells CASSQKTGNNQPQHF. CDR3 DNA sequence: TGTGCCAGCAGCCAAAAGACAGGCAATAATCAGCCCCAGCATTTT.

This chain links TRBV5-5 with TRBJ2-7; 9 nucleotides match TRBD1. The CDR3 is 17 amino acids. Germline-derived CDR1 and CDR2 are SGHKS and YYEKEE (reference sequence). The junction had 13 bases not matched to a gene; V was cut back by 3 bases and J by 3 bases. CDR3 sequence: CASSSSPGTGSLYEQYF. The CDR3 nucleotides are TGTGCCAGCAGCTCAAGCCCGGGGACAGGGTCCCTCTACGAGCAGTACTTC.

The chain employs TRBV7-2 and TRBJ2-1; D ambiguous. V shed 5 bases and J shed 2 bases, with 10 bases lying between them. This CDR3 comprises 14 residues. Germline CDR1 reads SGHTA; CDR2 reads FQGNSA. CDR3 protein: CASSQLPTYNEQFF. The CDR3 DNA sequence: TGTGCCAGCAGCCAACTACCCACCTACAATGAGCAGTTCTTC.

This chain joins TRBV11-2 and TRBJ2-1; D may be TRBD2 (5 bases). V was clipped by 5 bases and J by 5 bases, with 16 bases between them. The CDR3 is made up of 15 amino acids. The V gene's germline CDR1 is SGHAT and CDR2 FQNNGV. DNA of the CDR3: TGTGCCAGCAGCCCACTAGTGTTAGGGCACAATGAGCAGTTCTTC. Translating it yields CASSPLVLGHNEQFF.